This T cell receptor beta chain is from a study of blood T cell repertoires in COVID-19. As for the study in general: Sample material is recorded as cDNA or gDNA derived from T cells, B-cell-depleted T cells, or PBMCs.

In germline, CDR1 is SGHNT, CDR2 YYREEE (reference sequence). This CDR3 spans 14 amino acids. V shed 7 bases and J shed 1 base, with 14 bases lying between them. Data came from immunoSEQ multiplex PCR; TCRdb stores just in-frame clones and leaves some out. The sample lists a few hundred thousand clones, about 89% occurring once. The rearrangement links TRBV5-4 to TRBJ1-1; no firm D call. The receptor's source is a middle-aged man with acute or convalescent COVID-19. The sequenced sample was peripheral blood. Written as DNA, the CDR3 is TGTGCCAGCTCCCCCCCGGGAGGGAACACTGAAGCTTTCTTT. Protein: CASSPPGGNTEAFF.